This TCR beta chain was captured in a study of monozygotic twins with inflammatory bowel disease. Germline CDR1 SQVTM, CDR2 ANQGSEA. The CDR3 spans 13 residues. TCRdb re-called the 5' RACE reads and catalogs CDR3 proteins one per entry, DNA excluded. The sample totals about 150,000 distinct CDR3 sequences. The sequence was obtained from a human donor with ulcerative colitis or Crohn's disease, or a healthy co-twin of an affected twin (not recorded which). Material for sequencing was blood. The chain carries TRBV29-1 and TRBJ2-2. CDR3 protein: CSVEVQNTGELFF.